One and the same sample provided the 22 T cell receptor beta chains below, sequenced in a study of cytotoxic CD8 clonotypes in ibrutinib-treated CLL. Data came from immunoSEQ multiplex PCR; TCRdb stores just in-frame clones and leaves some out. The table includes approximately 84,000 clones, 79% detected once. This sample comprised PBMCs, obtained after 12 months of ibrutinib treatment. The source is a human donor with chronic lymphocytic leukemia.

There are many counts of this clone. CDR3 sequence reads: CASSHTGGAGNQPQHF. CDR3 coding DNA: TGTGCCAGTAGCCACACAGGGGGCGCAGGCAATCAGCCCCAGCATTTT. The genes are TRBV19 and TRBJ1-5; the match to TRBD1 covers 9 bases. In germline, CDR1 is LNHDA, CDR2 SQIVND (reference sequence). V gave up 6 bases and J gave up 2 bases; unmatched junction bases: 8. The CDR3 is made up of 16 amino acids. The variable domain in full, with the rest retrieved from reference TRBV19 and TRBJ1-5, is DGGITQSPKYLFRKEGQNVTLSCEQNLNHDAMYWYRQDPGQGLRLIYYSQIVNDFQKGDIAEGYSVSREKKESFPLTVTSAQKNPTAFYLCASSHTGGAGNQPQHFGDGTRLSIL.

V is TRBV2 and J is TRBJ2-5, with a weak D call TRBD2 (6 bases). The CDR3 is made up of 15 amino acids. CDR1 is SNHLY, CDR2 FYNNEI, per germline. Between the trimmed V and J ends, which lost 4 bases and 5 bases, there was a span of 17 bases. CDR3 in DNA: TGTGCCAGCAGTGGGCTAGAGGGAGGAGGGGAGACCCAGTACTTC. Amino acids: CASSGLEGGGETQYF.

With respect to this clone: At one boundary the junction diverges from the germline segment, which might be a read error. The chain recombines TRBV19 with TRBJ2-3; 8 nucleotides agree with TRBD2. CDR1 is LNHDA and CDR2 is SQIVND in the germline V gene (reference sequence). The CDR3 loop spans 13 amino acids. The chain's CDR3 is CASSKTSERVWDF. CDR3 DNA sequence: TGTGCCAGTAGTAAGACTAGCGAGAGGGTTTGGGATTTT.

The chain couples TRBV7-8 to TRBJ2-7; D is perhaps TRBD2 (5 bases). This CDR3 contains 12 residues. In germline, CDR1 is SGHVS, CDR2 FQNEAQ. The V end was cut by 1 base, the J end by 7 bases, with 8 bases between. DNA for the CDR3: TGTGCCAGCAGCTTAGGCTCGGGGGAGCAGTACTTC. Residues: CASSLGSGEQYF. Full variable domain (missing parts from reference TRBV7-8 and TRBJ2-7): GAGVSQSPRYKVAKRGQDVALRCDPISGHVSLFWYQQALGQGPEFLTYFQNEAQLDKSGLPSDRFFAERPEGSVSTLKIQRTQQEDSAVYLCASSLGSGEQYFGPGTRLTVT.

The J gene is TRBJ2-2, the V gene TRBV6-5; D is ambiguous. Deletions cut 8 bases from V and 2 bases from J, with 9 bases between. CDR1 is MNHEY, CDR2 SVGAGI, per germline. The CDR3 loop spans 13 amino acids. The CDR3 DNA is TGTGCCAGCCTTCCCTTCAACACCGGGGAGCTGTTTTTT. It specifies CASLPFNTGELFF.

V is TRBV27 and J is TRBJ2-3; D unresolved. Germline V gene lookup returns CDR1 MNHEY and CDR2 SMNVEV (reference sequence). V gave up 0 bases and J gave up 2 bases, with 6 bases separating them. CDR3 length equals 14 residues. CDR3 DNA: TGTGCCAGCAGTTTATCTACCTCCACAGATACGCAGTATTTT. This gives the protein CASSLSTSTDTQYF.

The chain employs TRBV5-1 and TRBJ2-5; D not certain. The DNA end favors TRBJ2-7, so the J call may be wrong. CDR1 and CDR2 (germline): SGHRS, YFSETQ. The CDR3 is 14 residues long. In nucleotides, the CDR3 is TGCGCCAGCAGCTTGGGGGGAATAGCCTACGAGCAGTACTTC. Translating it yields CASSLGGIAYEQYF.

V is TRBV6-5 and J is TRBJ2-3; 8 bases match TRBD1. Germline trimming cut 10 bases from V and 0 bases from J; bases unmatched to any gene: 9. CDR1 MNHEY and CDR2 SVGAGI come from the germline V gene. The CDR3 has 15 residues. Written as DNA, the CDR3 is TGTGCCACCCAGGGGGCAGGGGCTAGCACAGATACGCAGTATTTT. This gives the protein CATQGAGASTDTQYF.

The chain is built from TRBV4-2 and TRBJ2-1; 10 bases align to TRBD2. Germline loops: CDR1 LGHNA, CDR2 YNFKEQ. The ends lost 5 bases at V and 7 bases at J; junction bases unmatched: 20. The CDR3 has 19 amino acids. CDR3 DNA: TGTGCCAGCAGCACCACCCTAGCGGGGGCCCTCGCGGCGTCTAATGAGCAGTTCTTC. This codes for CASSTTLAGALAASNEQFF.

This chain uses TRBV19 with TRBJ1-2; TRBD1 matches 9 bases. There are 17 residues in the CDR3. Per germline, CDR1 LNHDA and CDR2 SQIVND (reference sequence). Trimming cost V 1 base and J 4 bases; bases outside gene matches: 10. The CDR3 sequence is CASSIALGTGFSYGYTF. CDR3 nucleotide sequence: TGTGCCAGTAGTATAGCCCTCGGGACAGGGTTTTCCTATGGCTACACCTTC.

The chain combines TRBV10-3 with TRBJ2-5; D not resolved. V was cut by 0 bases and J by 1 base, with 6 bases left in between. This CDR3 is built from 14 residues. Germline V gene data show CDR1 as ENHRY and CDR2 as SYGVKD. The CDR3 DNA reads as TGTGCCATCAGTGAGTCGGGCAGCCAAGAGACCCAGTACTTC. Its translation: CAISESGSQETQYF.

In its sample, this clone was seen once. The chain recombines TRBV7-2 with TRBJ2-1, with D unresolved. The CDR3 is 14 residues long. The germline CDR1 and CDR2 sequences are SGHTA and FQGNSA. V was pared by 5 bases and J by 5 bases, with 13 bases between. CDR3: CASSPASSDNEQFF. CDR3 sequence (DNA): TGTGCCAGCAGCCCGGCGAGTTCCGACAATGAGCAGTTCTTC.

J is TRBJ2-3 and V is TRBV18, with 11 bases aligning to TRBD2. Trimming removed 3 bases from V and 5 bases from J; junction bases left unmatched: 7. There are 16 residues in the CDR3. Germline CDR1 reads KGHSH; CDR2 reads LQKENI. The CDR3 sequence: CASSPPGLAGGDTQYF. CDR3 bases: TGTGCCAGCTCACCTCCCGGACTAGCGGGTGGAGATACGCAGTATTTT.

The gene calls are TRBV28 and TRBJ2-7; 7 bases match TRBD2. The V segment lost 5 bases and the J segment 2 bases; nucleotides outside the gene matches: 6. Germline V lookup: CDR1 MDHEN, CDR2 SYDVKM. CDR3 size: 14 residues. The CDR3 DNA is TGTGCCAGCAGTCCCCAGGGAGGGCCCTACGAGCAGTACTTC. Translation gives CASSPQGGPYEQYF.

The rearrangement joins TRBV27 to TRBJ2-7; D is uncertain. V was pared by 0 bases and J by 4 bases, with 7 bases between. This CDR3 has 13 residues. Germline CDR1 and CDR2: MNHEY and SMNVEV (reference sequence). CDR3 coding DNA: TGTGCCAGCAGTTTATCGAGTCGGTACGAGCAGTACTTC. It yields the protein CASSLSSRYEQYF.

The chain uses TRBV6-5 and TRBJ1-1, with D unresolved. Germline lookup yields CDR1 MNHEY and CDR2 SVGAGI. V lost 4 bases, J lost 2 bases, and 11 bases lay in between. The CDR3 spans 14 residues. In DNA, the CDR3 is TGTGCCAGCAGTTTATTTTCAGCTAACACTGAAGCTTTCTTT. Encoded protein: CASSLFSANTEAFF.

The V and J genes are TRBV6-1 and TRBJ2-7, with 9 bases that match TRBD2. The CDR3 extends over 18 amino acids. After removal of 3 bases from V and 1 base from J, the junction contained 13 bases not matched to a gene. CDR1 and CDR2 (germline): MNHNS, SASEGT. CDR3 loop: CASSERLAEGGWSYEQYF. CDR3 coding DNA: TGTGCCAGCAGTGAGCGACTAGCGGAGGGCGGTTGGTCCTACGAGCAGTACTTC.

This rearrangement joins TRBV6-5 to TRBJ2-2; no definite D call. V gave up 8 bases and J gave up 8 bases, with 18 bases separating them. CDR1 is MNHEY, CDR2 SVGAGI, per germline. The CDR3 has 14 residues. CDR3 sequence: CASRLSPQSGELFF. In DNA form, the CDR3 reads TGTGCCAGCCGCCTCTCCCCCCAGTCGGGGGAGCTGTTTTTT.

V usage is TRBV10-3 and J usage is TRBJ2-7; D uncertain. The CDR3 loop spans 14 amino acids. The germline V gene has CDR1 ENHRY and CDR2 SYGVKD. Trimming cost V 0 bases and J 4 bases, with 10 bases left between them. The chain's CDR3 is CAISESGLGYEQYF. CDR3 in DNA: TGTGCCATCAGTGAGTCAGGGTTGGGATACGAGCAGTACTTC.

The chain carries TRBV19 and TRBJ2-7; D possibly corresponds to TRBD1 (5 bases). Trimming took off 6 bases at V and 2 bases at J, with 17 bases between the two ends. The CDR3 extends over 15 amino acids. Germline V gene lookup returns CDR1 LNHDA and CDR2 SQIVND (reference sequence). The DNA of the CDR3 is TGTGCCAGTAGATACTCCGACAGCTCCCCCTACGAGCAGTACTTC. As protein: CASRYSDSSPYEQYF.

The chain combines TRBV6-5 with TRBJ1-2, with a tentative D call TRBD1 (5 bases). The CDR3 has 13 residues. Looked up from germline, CDR1 is MNHEY and CDR2 is SVGAGI. Trimming cost V 5 bases and J 5 bases, with 12 bases left between them. DNA for the CDR3: TGTGCCAGCAGTACCATGGGGGGATATGGCTACACCTTC. It codes for CASSTMGGYGYTF.

V is TRBV6-5 and J is TRBJ2-7; D may be TRBD1 or TRBD2 (5 bases each). The germline CDR1 and CDR2 sequences are MNHEY and SVGAGI. The CDR3 totals 16 residues. V lost 4 bases and J 4 bases, leaving 20 bases between the germline ends. The CDR3 loop is CASSLQVVGTSYEQYF. CDR3 nucleotides: TGTGCCAGCAGTTTACAGGTGGTGGGGACCTCTTACGAGCAGTACTTC.